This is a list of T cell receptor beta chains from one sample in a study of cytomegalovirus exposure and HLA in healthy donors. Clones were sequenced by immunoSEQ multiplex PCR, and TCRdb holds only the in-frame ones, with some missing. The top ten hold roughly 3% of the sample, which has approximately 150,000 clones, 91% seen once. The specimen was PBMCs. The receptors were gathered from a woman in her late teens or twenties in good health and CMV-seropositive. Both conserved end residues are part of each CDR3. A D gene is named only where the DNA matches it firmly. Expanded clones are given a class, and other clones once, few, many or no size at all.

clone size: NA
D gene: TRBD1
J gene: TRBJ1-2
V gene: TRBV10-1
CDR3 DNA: TGCGCCAGCAGTGAGCCTGCACGACAGGGTGGCTACACCTTC
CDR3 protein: CASSEPARQGGYTF

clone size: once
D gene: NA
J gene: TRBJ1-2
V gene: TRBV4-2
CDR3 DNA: TGTGCCAGCAGCCAAGGTTCTGGGCGTGGCTACACCTTC
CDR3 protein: CASSQGSGRGYTF

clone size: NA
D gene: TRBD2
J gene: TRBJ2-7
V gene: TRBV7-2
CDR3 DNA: TGTGCCAGCAGCTTAGCCCTAGCGGGGGGTTACGAGCAGTACTTC
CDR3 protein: CASSLALAGGYEQYF

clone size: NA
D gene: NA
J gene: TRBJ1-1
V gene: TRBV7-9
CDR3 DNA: TGTGCCAGCAGCTTCCGACAGGACACTGAAGCTTTCTTT
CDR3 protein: CASSFRQDTEAFF

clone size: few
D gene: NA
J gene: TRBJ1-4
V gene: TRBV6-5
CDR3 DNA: TGTGCCAGCAGTTCCGGGACACGCATACGAGAAAAACTGTTTTTT
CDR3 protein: CASSSGTRIREKLFF

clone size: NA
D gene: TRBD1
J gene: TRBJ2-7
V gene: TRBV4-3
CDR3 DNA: TGCGCCAGCAGCCCGGGACAGGGAACCTACGAGCAGTACTTC
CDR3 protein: CASSPGQGTYEQYF

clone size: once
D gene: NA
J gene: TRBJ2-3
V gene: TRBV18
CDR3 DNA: TGTGCCAGCTCAGGGGGCTCAGATACGCAGTATTTT
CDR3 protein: CASSGGSDTQYF

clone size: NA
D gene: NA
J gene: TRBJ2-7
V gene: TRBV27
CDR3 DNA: TGTGCCAGCAGTTTTACCAGGGGCGCCCACGAGCAGTACTTC
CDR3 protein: CASSFTRGAHEQYF

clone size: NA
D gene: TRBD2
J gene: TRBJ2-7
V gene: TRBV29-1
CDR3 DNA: TGCAGCGTTCCGTGGGGGGGACGGGACTACGAGCAGTACTTC
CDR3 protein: CSVPWGGRDYEQYF

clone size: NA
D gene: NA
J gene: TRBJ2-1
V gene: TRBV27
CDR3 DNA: TGTGCCAGTTTAGCGCGGGGTAACAATGAGCAGTTCTTC
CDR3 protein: CASLARGNNEQFF

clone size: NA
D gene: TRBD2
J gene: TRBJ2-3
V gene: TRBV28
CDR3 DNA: TGTGCCAGCAGTTCCCCCGGGGGGAGGGACACAGATACGCAGTATTTT
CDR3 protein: CASSSPGGRDTDTQYF

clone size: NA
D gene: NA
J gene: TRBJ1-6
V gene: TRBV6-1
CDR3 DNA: TGTGCCAGCAGTGAAGTCCAGGTTTCACCCCTCCACTTT
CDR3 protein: CASSEVQVSPLHF

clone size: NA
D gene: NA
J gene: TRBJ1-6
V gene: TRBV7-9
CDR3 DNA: TGTGCCAGCAGTCCGGGACTGAGGAATAATTCACCCCTCCACTTT
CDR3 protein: CASSPGLRNNSPLHF

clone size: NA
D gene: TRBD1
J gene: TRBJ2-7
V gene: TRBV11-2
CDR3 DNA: TGTGCCAGCAGCTTACAGACAGGGTCGCGGGAGCAGTACTTC
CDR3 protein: CASSLQTGSREQYF

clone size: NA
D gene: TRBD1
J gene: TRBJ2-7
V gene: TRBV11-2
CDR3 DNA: TGTGCCAGCACCTCGTGGACAGGATTCTACGAGCAGTACTTC
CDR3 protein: CASTSWTGFYEQYF

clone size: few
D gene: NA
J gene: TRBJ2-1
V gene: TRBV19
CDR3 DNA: TGTGCCAGTAGTATAGCAGTATACAATGAGCAGTTCTTC
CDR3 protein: CASSIAVYNEQFF

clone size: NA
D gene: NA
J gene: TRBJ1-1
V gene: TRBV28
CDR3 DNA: TGTGCCAGCGAGATTCACACTGAAGCTTTCTTT
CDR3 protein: CASEIHTEAFF

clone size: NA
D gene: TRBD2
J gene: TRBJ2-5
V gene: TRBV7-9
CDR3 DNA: TGTGCCAGCAGCCAGATGACTAGCGGGAAGGGAGAGACCCAGTACTTC
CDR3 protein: CASSQMTSGKGETQYF

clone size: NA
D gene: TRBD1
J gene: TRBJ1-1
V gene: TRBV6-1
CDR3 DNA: TGTGCCAGCAGTTCGGACAGGGAGAACACTGAAGCTTTCTTT
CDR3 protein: CASSSDRENTEAFF

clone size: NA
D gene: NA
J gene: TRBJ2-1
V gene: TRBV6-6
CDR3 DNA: TGTGCCAGCAGTGCTACGTCTGAGCAGTTCTTC
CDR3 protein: CASSATSEQFF

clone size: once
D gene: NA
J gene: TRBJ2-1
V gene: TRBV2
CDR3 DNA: TGTGCCAGCAGCGGCGGGGAGTTCTTC
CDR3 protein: CASSGGEFF

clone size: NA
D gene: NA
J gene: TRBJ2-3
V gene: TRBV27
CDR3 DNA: TGTGCCAGCAGTTTACAACAGGGCTCAGATACGCAGTATTTT
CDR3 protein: CASSLQQGSDTQYF

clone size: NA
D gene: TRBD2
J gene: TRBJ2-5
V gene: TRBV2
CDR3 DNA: TGTGCCAGCAGGATAGCGGGAGTTAGGTCCGAGACCCAGTACTTC
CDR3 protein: CASRIAGVRSETQYF

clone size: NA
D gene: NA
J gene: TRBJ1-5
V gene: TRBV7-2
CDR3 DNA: TGTGCCAGCAGCCCCCGGGTGGGTCAGCCCCAGCATTTT
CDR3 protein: CASSPRVGQPQHF

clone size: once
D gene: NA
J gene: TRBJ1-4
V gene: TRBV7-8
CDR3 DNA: TGTGCCAGCAGCCTAGTGGGAGTCGCCAATGAAAAACTGTTTTTT
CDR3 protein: CASSLVGVANEKLFF

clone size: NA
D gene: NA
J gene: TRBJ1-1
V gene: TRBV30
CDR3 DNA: TGTGCCTGGAGTGGAGGGACTTTTGGGACTGAAGCTTTCTTT
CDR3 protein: CAWSGGTFGTEAFF

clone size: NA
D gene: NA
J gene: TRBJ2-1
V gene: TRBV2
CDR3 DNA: TGTGCCATCCGGGGTTCCCGCGCGGGGAAGGATGAGCAGTTCTTC
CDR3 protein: CAIRGSRAGKDEQFF

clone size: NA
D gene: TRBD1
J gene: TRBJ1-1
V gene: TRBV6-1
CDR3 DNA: TGTGCCAGCAGTGAAGGGAGGACAGGGGCCACTGAAGCTTTCTTT
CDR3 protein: CASSEGRTGATEAFF

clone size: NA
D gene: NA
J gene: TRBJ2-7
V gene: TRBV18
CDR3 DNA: TGTGCCAGCTCACCAGTGGCGGGTCTTAGCTCCTACGAGCAGTACTTC
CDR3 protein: CASSPVAGLSSYEQYF

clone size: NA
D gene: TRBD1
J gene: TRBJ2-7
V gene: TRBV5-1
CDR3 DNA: TGCGCCAGCAGCTTAGGGACAGGGGTCGACGAGCAGTACTTC
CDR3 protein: CASSLGTGVDEQYF

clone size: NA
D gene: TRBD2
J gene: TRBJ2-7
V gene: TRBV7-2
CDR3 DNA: TGTGCCAGCAGCCAGGGACTAGCGGGCTCCTACGAGCAGTACTTC
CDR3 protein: CASSQGLAGSYEQYF

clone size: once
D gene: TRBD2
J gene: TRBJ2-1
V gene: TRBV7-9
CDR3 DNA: TGTGCCAGCAGCTCGAAGACTAGCGGGGGGGCCTATAATGAGCAGTTCTTC
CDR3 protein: CASSSKTSGGAYNEQFF

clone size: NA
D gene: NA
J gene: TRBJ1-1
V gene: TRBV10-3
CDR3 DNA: TGTGCCATCAGCGGGACATCGGACACTGAAGCTTTCTTT
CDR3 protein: CAISGTSDTEAFF

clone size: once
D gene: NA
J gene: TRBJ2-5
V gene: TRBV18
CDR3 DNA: TGTGCCAGCTCACCGCCGGAGGTCCGGGAGACCCAGTACTTC
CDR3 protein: CASSPPEVRETQYF

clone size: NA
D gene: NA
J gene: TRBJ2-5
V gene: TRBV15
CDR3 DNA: TGTGCCACCAGCAGTTCGAACCGCGACCCCTACAGGACCCAGTACTTC
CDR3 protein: CATSSSNRDPYRTQYF

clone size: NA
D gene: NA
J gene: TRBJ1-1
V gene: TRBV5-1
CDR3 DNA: TGCGCCAGCAGCTTGGATGGCCCCAGGGACTTGAACACTGAAGCTTTCTTT
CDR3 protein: CASSLDGPRDLNTEAFF

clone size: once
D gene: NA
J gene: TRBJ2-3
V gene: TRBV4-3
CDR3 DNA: TGCGCCAGCCGAGCCGGAGAGCGGCACACAGATACGCAGTATTTT
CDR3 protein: CASRAGERHTDTQYF

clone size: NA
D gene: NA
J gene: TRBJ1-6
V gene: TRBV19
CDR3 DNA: TGTGCCAGTAGTACGGCGGCGGGGGGCAATTCACCCCTCCACTTT
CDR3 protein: CASSTAAGGNSPLHF

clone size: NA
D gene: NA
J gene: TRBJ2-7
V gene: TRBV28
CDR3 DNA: TGTGCCAGCAGTTCTAGTTACGAGCAGTACTTC
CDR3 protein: CASSSSYEQYF